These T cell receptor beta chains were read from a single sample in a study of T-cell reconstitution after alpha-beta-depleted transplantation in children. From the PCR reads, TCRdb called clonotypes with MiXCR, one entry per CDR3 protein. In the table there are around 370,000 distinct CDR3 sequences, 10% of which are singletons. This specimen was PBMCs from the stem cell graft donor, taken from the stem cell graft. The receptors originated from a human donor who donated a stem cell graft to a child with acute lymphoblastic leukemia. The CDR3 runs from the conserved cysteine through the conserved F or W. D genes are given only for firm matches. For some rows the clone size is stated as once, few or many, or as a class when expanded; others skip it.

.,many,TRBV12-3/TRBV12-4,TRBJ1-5,TGTGCCAGCAGTCCCAGCAATCAGCCCCAGCATTTT,CASSPSNQPQHF
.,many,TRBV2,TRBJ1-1,TGTGCCAGCAGTGAAAATCCGAACACTGAAGCTTTCTTT,CASSENPNTEAFF
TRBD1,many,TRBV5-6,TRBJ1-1,TGTGCCAGCAGCTTGAGGGGGCATGGCACTGAAGCTTTCTTT,CASSLRGHGTEAFF
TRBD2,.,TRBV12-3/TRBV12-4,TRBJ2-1,TGTGCCAGCAGTTTCCGATACTACGCGACCACAAGACTAGCCTCCTACAATGAGCAGTTCTTC,CASSFRYYATTRLASYNEQFF
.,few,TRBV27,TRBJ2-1,TGTGCCAGCAGCACGGCCGCTCCAAATGAGCAGTTCTTC,CASSTAAPNEQFF
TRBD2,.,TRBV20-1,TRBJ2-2,TGCAGTGCCCCACACGGGGGGGCTGCCGGGGAGCTGTTTTTT,CSAPHGGAAGELFF
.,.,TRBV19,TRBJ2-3,TGTGCCAGTAGTATGGGACTTAGCACAGATACGCAGTATTTT,CASSMGLSTDTQYF
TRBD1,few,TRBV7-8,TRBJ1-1,TGTGCCAGCAGCCGACAGGGGGCCACTGAAGCTTTCTTT,CASSRQGATEAFF
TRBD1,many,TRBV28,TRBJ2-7,TGTGCCAGCAGCCTAGACAGGGGGGTCTACGAGCAGTACTTC,CASSLDRGVYEQYF
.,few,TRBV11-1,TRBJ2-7,TGTGCCAGCAGCCCCGACTGGGGGAGACTCTCAGCCCTCTCCTACGAGCAGTACTTC,CASSPDWGRLSALSYEQYF
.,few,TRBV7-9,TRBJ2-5,TGTGCCAGCAGCTTATCTGGGCACCAGGAGACCCAGTACTTC,CASSLSGHQETQYF
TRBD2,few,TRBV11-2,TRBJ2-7,TGTGCCAGCAGCGCCCTGCGGGAGCCCCGGGGGCAGTACTTC,CASSALREPRGQYF
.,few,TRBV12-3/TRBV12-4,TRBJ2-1,TGTGCCAGCAGTTCCGAGACGGGACCTGGGTACTACAATGAGCAGTTCTTC,CASSSETGPGYYNEQFF
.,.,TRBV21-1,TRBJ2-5,TGTGCCAGCAGATATACCCCGGGGCTAGTCCCGGAGACCCAGTACTTC,CASRYTPGLVPETQYF
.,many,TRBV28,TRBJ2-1,TGTGCCAGCAGTCCAGACGGATGGTGGTCGAACGTTAGGAATGAGCAGTTCTTC,CASSPDGWWSNVRNEQFF
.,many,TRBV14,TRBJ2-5,TGTGCCAGCAGCCAAAATTTCGAGACCCAGTACTTC,CASSQNFETQYF
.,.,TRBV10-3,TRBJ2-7,TGTGCCATCAGTGTGTCCGGGTTGGGCGAGCAGTACTTC,CAISVSGLGEQYF
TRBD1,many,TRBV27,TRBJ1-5,TGTGCCAGCAGGGCCGGGACAGGGAATCAGCCCCAGCATTTT,CASRAGTGNQPQHF
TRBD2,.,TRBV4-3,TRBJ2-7,TGCGCCAGCAGCCAAAATAGCGGGAGGGACTACGAGCAGTACTTC,CASSQNSGRDYEQYF
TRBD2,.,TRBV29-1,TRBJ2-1,TGCAGCATCCTCGGGACTAGCGGGAGGTATGAGCAGTTCTTC,CSILGTSGRYEQFF
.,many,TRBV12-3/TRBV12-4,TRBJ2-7,TGTGCCAGCAGTTTAGTAATGGCACACAACGAGCAGTACTTC,CASSLVMAHNEQYF
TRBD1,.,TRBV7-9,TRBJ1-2,TGTGCCAGCAGCTTTAACAGGGGAGGTGGCTACACCTTC,CASSFNRGGGYTF
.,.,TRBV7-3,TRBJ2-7,TGTGCCAGTACGACCTCCTACGAGCAGTACTTC,CASTTSYEQYF
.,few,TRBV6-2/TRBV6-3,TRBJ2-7,TGTGCCAGCAGTTACTCAAGGGCTTACGAGCAGTACTTC,CASSYSRAYEQYF
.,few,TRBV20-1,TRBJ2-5,TGCAGTGCTAGTAGAGGAGGTCCTGTGGAGACCCAGTACTTC,CSASRGGPVETQYF
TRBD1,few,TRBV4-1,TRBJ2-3,TGCGCCAGCAGAAACGGATTCCGGGACAGGGGCACAGATACGCAGTATTTT,CASRNGFRDRGTDTQYF
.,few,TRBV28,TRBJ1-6,TGTGCCAGCAGCACCACAGGGCAGGTCCACTTT,CASSTTGQVHF
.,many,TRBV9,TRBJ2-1,TGTGCCAGCAGCGCCCGGGACCCCACCTTTTCCTTTGTAACCCCCCCCTACAATGAGCAGTTCTTC,CASSARDPTFSFVTPPYNEQFF
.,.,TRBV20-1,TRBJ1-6,TGCAGTGCTAGAGACGGGGGGAGCTCCTATAATTCACCCCTCCACTTT,CSARDGGSSYNSPLHF
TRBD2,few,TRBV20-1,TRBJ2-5,TGCAGTGCTAGAGATCGTGGGACTAACCTCTTC,CSARDRGTNLF
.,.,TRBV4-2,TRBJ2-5,TGTGCCAGCAGCCAAGAGGGGAGCGGAGGCCCCAAGACCCAGTACTTC,CASSQEGSGGPKTQYF
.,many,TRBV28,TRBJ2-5,TGTGCCAGCAGCTTTGGAGGACGCCAACAAGAGACCCAGTACTTC,CASSFGGRQQETQYF
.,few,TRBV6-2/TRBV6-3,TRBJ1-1,TGTGCCAGCAGTTATTGGGGATTCGAGGCTGAAGCTTTCTTT,CASSYWGFEAEAFF
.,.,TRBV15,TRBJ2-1,TGTGCCACCAGCTTAGGGGGTTGGGGAGATGAGCAGTTCTTC,CATSLGGWGDEQFF
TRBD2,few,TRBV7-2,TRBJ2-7,TGTGCCAGCAGCCTTTGGGCTAGCGGGCCGACCTACGAGCAGTACTTC,CASSLWASGPTYEQYF
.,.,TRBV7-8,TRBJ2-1,TGTGCCAGCAGCTCCGCCGGGGCACGGAATGAGCAGTTCTTC,CASSSAGARNEQFF
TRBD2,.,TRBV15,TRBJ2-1,TGTGCCACCAGCAGAGATGGATGGCGGGAGGGCCAAAGTAGGGATGAGCAGTTCTTC,CATSRDGWREGQSRDEQFF
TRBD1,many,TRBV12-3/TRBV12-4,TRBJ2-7,TGTGCCAGCAGCCCCCGGGACAGGGCCTACGAGCAGTACTTC,CASSPRDRAYEQYF
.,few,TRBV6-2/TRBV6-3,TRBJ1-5,TGTGCCAGCCGGAGGGACAATAGCAATCAGCCCCAGCATTTT,CASRRDNSNQPQHF
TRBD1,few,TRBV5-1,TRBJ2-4,TGCGCCAGCAGCGGGGGACAGGAGACAAACATTCAGTACTTC,CASSGGQETNIQYF
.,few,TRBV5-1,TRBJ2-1,TGCGCCAGCAGCGGCGGGACAGTCTTTGGCTCCTACAATGAGCAGTTCTTC,CASSGGTVFGSYNEQFF
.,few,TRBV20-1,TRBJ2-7,TGCAGTGCTAGTCGGCGGCTACCGAGGTCCTACGAGCAGTACTTC,CSASRRLPRSYEQYF
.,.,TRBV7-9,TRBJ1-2,TGTGCCAGCAGCTCCGGCAGGGGCGGGAACTATGGCTACACCTTC,CASSSGRGGNYGYTF
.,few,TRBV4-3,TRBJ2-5,TGCGCCAGCAGCGGGGAGGTTAGGGAGACCCAGTACTTC,CASSGEVRETQYF
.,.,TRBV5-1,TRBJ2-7,TGCGCCAGCAGCTCCCCCGGCGGACTAGAGCAGTACTTC,CASSSPGGLEQYF
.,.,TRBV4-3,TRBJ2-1,TGCGCCAGCAGCCACTTCGGGACCGATCTCTACAATGAGCAGTTCTTC,CASSHFGTDLYNEQFF
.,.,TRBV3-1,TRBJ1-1,TGTGCCAGCAGACAACGTGCTCGGTTCACTGAAGCTTTCTTT,CASRQRARFTEAFF
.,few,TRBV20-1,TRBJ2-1,TGCAGTGCTAGCCCACTTACTAGAGGGACCAATGAGCAGTTCTTC,CSASPLTRGTNEQFF
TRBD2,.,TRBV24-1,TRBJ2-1,TGTGCCACCAGTGATCCCTCGACTAGCTCCAATGAGCAGTTCTTC,CATSDPSTSSNEQFF
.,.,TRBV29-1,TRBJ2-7,TGCAGCGTGATGACAGCCTACTACGAGCAGTACTTC,CSVMTAYYEQYF
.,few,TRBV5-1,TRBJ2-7,TGCGCCAGCAGCGGAGATGAGGGGCCCGGGGAGCAGTACTTC,CASSGDEGPGEQYF